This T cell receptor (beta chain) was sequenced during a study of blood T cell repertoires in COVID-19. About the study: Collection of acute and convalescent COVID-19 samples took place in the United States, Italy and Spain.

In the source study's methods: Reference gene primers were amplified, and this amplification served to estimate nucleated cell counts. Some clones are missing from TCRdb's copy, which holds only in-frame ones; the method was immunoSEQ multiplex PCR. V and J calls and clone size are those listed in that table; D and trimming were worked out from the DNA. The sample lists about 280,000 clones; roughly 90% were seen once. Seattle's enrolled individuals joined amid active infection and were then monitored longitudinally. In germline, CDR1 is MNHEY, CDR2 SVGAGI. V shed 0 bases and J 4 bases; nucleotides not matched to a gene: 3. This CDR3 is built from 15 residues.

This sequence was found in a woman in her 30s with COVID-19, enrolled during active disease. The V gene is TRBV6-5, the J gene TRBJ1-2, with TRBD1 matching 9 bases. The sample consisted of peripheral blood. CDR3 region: CASSYSRTGVYGYTF. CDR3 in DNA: TGTGCCAGCAGTTACTCAAGGACAGGGGTCTATGGCTACACCTTC.